This T cell receptor beta chain was observed in a study of blood T cells in healthy people across ages. General study results and limits: Age brought a roughly linear fall in TCR beta diversity measured per million T cells. Comparison with aged donors showed that long-lived donors had more naive CD4+ cells and higher diversity.

About this clonotype: The antigen is unknown.

A J-beta primer mix and a sample-barcoded 5' primer were used in a second PCR of about 7 to 11 cycles. Any given sample supplied a minimum of 3 million CDR3-containing paired-end reads. Each CDR3 protein gets one entry after TCRdb re-called the 5' RACE reads with MiXCR. The sample carries hundreds of thousands of distinct CDR3 sequences, about 53% recorded once. Donor samples were obtained from healthy Caucasian individuals from Russia, aged 6 to 90. V lost 8 bases to trimming and J lost 9 bases, with 17 bases between them. The CDR3 totals 13 residues. Germline V gives CDR1 MNHEY, CDR2 SVGAGI. The chain combines TRBV6-5 with TRBJ2-1; tentatively, D is TRBD1 or TRBD2 (5 bases each). The specimen sequenced was blood. The sequence derives from an older man in good health. The CDR3 nucleotides read TGTGCCAGCTCCGGGGCTTCAACCCGTGAGCAGTTCTTC. Encoded protein: CASSGASTREQFF.